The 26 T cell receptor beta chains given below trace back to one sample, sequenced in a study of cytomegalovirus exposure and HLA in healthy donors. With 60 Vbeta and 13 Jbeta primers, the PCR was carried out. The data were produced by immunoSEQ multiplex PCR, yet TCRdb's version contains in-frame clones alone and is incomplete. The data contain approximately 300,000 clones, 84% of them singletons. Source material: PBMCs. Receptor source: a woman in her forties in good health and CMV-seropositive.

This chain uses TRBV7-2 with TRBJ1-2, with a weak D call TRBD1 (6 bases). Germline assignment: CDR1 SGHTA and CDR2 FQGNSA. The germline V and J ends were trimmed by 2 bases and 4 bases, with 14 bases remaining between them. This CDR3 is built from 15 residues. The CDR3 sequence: CASSLNPGGLYGYTF. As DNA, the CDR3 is TGTGCCAGCAGCTTAAACCCGGGGGGCCTCTATGGCTACACCTTC.

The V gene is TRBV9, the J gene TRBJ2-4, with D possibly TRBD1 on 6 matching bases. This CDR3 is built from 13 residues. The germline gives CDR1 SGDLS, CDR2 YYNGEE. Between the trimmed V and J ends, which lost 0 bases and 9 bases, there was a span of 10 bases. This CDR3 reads CASSVGQVGIQYF. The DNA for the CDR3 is TGTGCCAGCAGCGTAGGACAGGTGGGCATTCAGTACTTC.

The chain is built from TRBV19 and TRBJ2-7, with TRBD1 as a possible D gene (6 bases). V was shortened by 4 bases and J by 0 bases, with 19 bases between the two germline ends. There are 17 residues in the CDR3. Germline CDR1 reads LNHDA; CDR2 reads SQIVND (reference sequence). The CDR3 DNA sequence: TGTGCCAGTAGTAATAGGTGGGGGCGAGCCGACTCCTACGAGCAGTACTTC. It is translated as CASSNRWGRADSYEQYF. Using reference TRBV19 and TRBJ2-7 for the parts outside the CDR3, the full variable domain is DGGITQSPKYLFRKEGQNVTLSCEQNLNHDAMYWYRQDPGQGLRLIYYSQIVNDFQKGDIAEGYSVSREKKESFPLTVTSAQKNPTAFYLCASSNRWGRADSYEQYFGPGTRLTVT.

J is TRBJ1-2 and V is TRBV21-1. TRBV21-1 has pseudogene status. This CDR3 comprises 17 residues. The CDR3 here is CASSKKPSVMGGRGYTF. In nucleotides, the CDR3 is TGTGCCAGCAGCAAAAAGCCGTCGGTTATGGGGGGGCGCGGCTACACCTTC.

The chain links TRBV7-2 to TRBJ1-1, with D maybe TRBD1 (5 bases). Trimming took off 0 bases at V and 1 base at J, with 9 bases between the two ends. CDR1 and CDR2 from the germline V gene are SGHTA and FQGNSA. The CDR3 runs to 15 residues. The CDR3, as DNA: TGTGCCAGCAGCTTAGCTTCTACAGGGAACACTGAAGCTTTCTTT. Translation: CASSLASTGNTEAFF.

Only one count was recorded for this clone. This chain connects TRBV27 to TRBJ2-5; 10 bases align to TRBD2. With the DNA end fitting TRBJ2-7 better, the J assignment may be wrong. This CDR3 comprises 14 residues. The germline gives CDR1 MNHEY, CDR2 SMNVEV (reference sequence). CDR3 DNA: TGTGCCAGCAGTTTTAGCGGGAGGTTGAACGAGCAGTACTTC. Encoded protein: CASSFSGRLNEQYF.

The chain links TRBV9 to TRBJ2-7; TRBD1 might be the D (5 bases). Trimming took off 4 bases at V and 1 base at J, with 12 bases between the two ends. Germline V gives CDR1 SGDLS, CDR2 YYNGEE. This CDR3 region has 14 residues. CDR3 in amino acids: CASSPTGTSYEQYF. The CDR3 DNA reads TGTGCCAGCAGCCCTACAGGTACTTCCTACGAGCAGTACTTC.

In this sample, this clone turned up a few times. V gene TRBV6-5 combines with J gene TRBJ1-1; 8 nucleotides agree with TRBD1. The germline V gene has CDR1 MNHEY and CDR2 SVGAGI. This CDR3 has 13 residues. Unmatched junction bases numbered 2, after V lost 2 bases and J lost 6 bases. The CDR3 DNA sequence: TGTGCCAGCAGTTACGCAGGGGGCTCTGAAGCTTTCTTT. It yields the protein CASSYAGGSEAFF.

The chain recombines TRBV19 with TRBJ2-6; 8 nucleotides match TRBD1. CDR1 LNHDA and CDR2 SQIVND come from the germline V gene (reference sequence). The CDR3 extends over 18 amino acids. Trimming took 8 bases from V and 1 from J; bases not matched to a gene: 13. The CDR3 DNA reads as TGTGCCAGTGCTGACAGGGGTGCAGCCCCGTCTGGGGCCAACGTCCTGACTTTC. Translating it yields CASADRGAAPSGANVLTF.

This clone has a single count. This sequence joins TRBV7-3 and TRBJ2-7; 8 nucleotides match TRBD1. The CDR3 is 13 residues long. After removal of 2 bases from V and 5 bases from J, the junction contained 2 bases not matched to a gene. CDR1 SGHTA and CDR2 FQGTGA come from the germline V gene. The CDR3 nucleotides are TGTGCCAGCAGCTTAGACAGGGGACACGAGCAGTACTTC. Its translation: CASSLDRGHEQYF.

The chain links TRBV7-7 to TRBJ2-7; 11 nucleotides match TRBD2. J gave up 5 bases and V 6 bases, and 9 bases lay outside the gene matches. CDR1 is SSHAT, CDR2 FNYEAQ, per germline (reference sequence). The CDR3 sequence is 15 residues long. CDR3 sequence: CASSKRLAGRDEQYF. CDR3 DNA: TGTGCCAGCAGTAAAAGACTAGCGGGGAGGGACGAGCAGTACTTC.

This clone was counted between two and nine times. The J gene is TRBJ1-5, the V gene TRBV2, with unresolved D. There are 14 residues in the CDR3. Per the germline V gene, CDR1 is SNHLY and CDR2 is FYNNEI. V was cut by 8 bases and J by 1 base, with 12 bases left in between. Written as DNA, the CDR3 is TGTGCCAGCCTGGCTCAGGAAAGCAATCAGCCCCAGCATTTT. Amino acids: CASLAQESNQPQHF. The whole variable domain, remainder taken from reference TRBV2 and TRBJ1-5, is EPEVTQTPSHQVTQMGQEVILRCVPISNHLYFYWYRQILGQKVEFLVSFYNNEISEKSEIFDDQFSVERPDGSNFTLKIRSTKLEDSAMYFCASLAQESNQPQHFGDGTRLSIL.

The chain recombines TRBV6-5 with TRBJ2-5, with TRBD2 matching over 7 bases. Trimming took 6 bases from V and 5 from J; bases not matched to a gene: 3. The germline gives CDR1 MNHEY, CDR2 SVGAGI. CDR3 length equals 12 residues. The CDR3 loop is CASRSGTETQYF. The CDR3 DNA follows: TGTGCCAGCAGAAGCGGGACCGAGACCCAGTACTTC.

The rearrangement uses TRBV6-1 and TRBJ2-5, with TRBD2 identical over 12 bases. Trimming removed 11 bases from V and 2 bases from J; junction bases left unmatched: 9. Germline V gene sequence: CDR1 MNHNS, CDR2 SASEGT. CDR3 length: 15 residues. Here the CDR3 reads CAAHTGTSGQETQYF. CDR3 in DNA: TGTGCCGCGCATACCGGGACTAGCGGGCAAGAGACCCAGTACTTC.

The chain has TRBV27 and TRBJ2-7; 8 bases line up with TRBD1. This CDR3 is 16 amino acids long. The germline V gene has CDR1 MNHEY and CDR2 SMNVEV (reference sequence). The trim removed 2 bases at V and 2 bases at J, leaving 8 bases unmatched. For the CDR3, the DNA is TGTGCCAGCAGTTTAGGGGACAGGATGAGCCCCTACGAGCAGTACTTC. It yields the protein CASSLGDRMSPYEQYF.

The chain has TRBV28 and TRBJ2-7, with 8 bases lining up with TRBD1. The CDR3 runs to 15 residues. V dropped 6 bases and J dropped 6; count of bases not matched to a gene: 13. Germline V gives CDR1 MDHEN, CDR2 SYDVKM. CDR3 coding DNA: TGTGCCAGCAGCCCATTCGGACAGGGTGGAGGCGAGCAGTACTTC. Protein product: CASSPFGQGGGEQYF.

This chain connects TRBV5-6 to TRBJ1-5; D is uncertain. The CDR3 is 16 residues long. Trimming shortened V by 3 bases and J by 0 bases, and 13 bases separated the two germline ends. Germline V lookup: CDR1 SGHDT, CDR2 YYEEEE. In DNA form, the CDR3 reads TGTGCCAGCAGCTCGGCACAGCGGAATAGCAATCAGCCCCAGCATTTT. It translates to CASSSAQRNSNQPQHF. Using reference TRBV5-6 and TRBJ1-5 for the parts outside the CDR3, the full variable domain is DAGVTQSPTHLIKTRGQQVTLRCSPKSGHDTVSWYQQALGQGPQFIFQYYEEEERQRGNFPDRFSGHQFPNYSSELNVNALLLGDSALYLCASSSAQRNSNQPQHFGDGTRLSIL.

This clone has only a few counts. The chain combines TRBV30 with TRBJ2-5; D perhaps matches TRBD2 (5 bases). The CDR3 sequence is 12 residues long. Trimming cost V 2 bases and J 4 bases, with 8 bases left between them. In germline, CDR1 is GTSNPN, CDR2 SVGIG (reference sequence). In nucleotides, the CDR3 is TGTGCCTGGAGTTCACGGGGAGAGACCCAGTACTTC. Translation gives CAWSSRGETQYF.

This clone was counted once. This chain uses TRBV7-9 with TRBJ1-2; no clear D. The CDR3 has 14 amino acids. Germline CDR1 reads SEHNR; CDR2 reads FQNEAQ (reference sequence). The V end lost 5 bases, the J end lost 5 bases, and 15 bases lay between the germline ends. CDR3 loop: CASSPMGGSYGYTF. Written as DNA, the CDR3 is TGTGCCAGCAGCCCTATGGGAGGCAGTTATGGCTACACCTTC.

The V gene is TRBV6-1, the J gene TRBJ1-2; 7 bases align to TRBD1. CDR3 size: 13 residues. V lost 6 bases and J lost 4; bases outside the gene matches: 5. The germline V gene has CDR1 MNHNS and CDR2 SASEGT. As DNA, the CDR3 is TGTGCCAGCAGGCCCCGGGACAGCTATGGCTACACCTTC. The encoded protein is CASRPRDSYGYTF.

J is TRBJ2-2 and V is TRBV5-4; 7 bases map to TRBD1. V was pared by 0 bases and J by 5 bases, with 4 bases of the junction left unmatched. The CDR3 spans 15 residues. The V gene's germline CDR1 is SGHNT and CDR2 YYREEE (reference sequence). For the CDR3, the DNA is TGTGCCAGCAGCTTGGGAGGGGGCCGGACCGGGGAGCTGTTTTTT. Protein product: CASSLGGGRTGELFF.

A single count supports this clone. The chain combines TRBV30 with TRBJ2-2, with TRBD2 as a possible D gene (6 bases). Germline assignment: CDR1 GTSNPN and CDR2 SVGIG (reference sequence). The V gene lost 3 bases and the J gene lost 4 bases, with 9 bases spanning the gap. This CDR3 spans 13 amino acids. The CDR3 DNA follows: TGTGCCTGGAGCGGGAGCGGCACCGGGGAGCTGTTTTTT. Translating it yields CAWSGSGTGELFF.

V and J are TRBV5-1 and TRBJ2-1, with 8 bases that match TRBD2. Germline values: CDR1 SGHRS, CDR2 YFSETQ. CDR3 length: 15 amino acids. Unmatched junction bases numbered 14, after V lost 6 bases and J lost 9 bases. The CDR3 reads CASKLDGTSLGEQFF. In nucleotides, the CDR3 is TGCGCCAGCAAGTTAGACGGGACTAGTTTGGGTGAGCAGTTCTTC.

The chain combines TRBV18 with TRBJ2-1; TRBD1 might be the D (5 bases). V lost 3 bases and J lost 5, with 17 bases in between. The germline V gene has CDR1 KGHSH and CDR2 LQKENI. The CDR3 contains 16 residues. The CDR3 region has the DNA TGTGCCAGCTCACCCCAACCGTTCACAGGTCACAATGAGCAGTTCTTC. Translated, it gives CASSPQPFTGHNEQFF.

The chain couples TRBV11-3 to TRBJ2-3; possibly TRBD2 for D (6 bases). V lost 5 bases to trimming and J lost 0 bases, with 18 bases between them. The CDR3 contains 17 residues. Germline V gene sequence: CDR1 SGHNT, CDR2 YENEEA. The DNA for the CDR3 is TGTGCCAGCAGCCCTAGACGCCTAGCGACTAGCACAGATACGCAGTATTTT. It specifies CASSPRRLATSTDTQYF. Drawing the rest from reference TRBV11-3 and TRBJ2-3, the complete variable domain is EAGVVQSPRYKIIEKKQPVAFWCNPISGHNTLYWYLQNLGQGPELLIRYENEEAVDDSQLPKDRFSAERLKGVDSTLKIQPAELGDSAVYLCASSPRRLATSTDTQYFGPGTRLTVL.

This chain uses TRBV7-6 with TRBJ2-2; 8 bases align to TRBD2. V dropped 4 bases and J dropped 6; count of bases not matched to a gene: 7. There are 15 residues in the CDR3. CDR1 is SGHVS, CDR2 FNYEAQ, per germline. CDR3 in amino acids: CASSYHREGPGELFF. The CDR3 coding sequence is TGTGCCAGCAGCTACCATCGGGAGGGCCCCGGGGAGCTGTTTTTT.